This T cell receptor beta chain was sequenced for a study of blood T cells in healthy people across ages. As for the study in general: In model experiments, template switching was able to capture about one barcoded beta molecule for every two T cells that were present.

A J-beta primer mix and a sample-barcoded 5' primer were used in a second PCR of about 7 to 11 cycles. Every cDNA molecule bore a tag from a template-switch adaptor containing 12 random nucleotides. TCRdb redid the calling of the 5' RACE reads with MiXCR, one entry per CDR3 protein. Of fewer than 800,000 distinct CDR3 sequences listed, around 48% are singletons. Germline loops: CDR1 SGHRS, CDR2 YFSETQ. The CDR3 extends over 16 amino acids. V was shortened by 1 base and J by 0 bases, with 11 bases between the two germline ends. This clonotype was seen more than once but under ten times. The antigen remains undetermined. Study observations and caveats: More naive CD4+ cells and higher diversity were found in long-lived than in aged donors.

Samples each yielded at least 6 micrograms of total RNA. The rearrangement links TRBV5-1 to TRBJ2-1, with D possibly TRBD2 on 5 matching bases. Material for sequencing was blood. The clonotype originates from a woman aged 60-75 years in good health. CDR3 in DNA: TGCGCCAGCAGCTTGCAGCGGCACTACTCCTACAATGAGCAGTTCTTC. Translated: CASSLQRHYSYNEQFF.